A selection of T cell receptor beta chains follows, all from one sample in a study of T cells in Graves' hyperthyroidism and ophthalmopathy. TCRdb called the multiplex PCR reads again in MiXCR, with one record for every CDR3 protein. The sample carries some 350,000 distinct CDR3 sequences, 20% to 30% recorded once. The sample taken for sequencing was blood. These receptors all stem from a man between 50 and 59 years old with Graves' hyperthyroidism. Each CDR3 is given with its conserved first and last residue. The D gene is left open where the match is weak. Some rows have no size entry. The others give once, few or many, or a class for an expanded clone.

j_call | d_call | v_call | clone_size | cdr3_aa | cdr3_nt
TRBJ2-5 | - | TRBV3-1 | many | CASSQTRIQETQYF | TGTGCCAGCAGCCAGACGAGAATCCAAGAGACCCAGTACTTC
TRBJ2-7 | TRBD2 | TRBV12-3/TRBV12-4 | many | CASSLPGTRAGEQYF | TGTGCCAGCAGTTTACCGGGGACTAGGGCAGGCGAGCAGTACTTC
TRBJ1-1 | - | TRBV19 | few | CASRLAGAGNTEAFF | TGTGCCAGTAGGCTAGCGGGGGCCGGGAACACTGAAGCTTTCTTT
TRBJ2-2 | - | TRBV27 | few | CASSLSGDTTGELFF | TGTGCCAGCAGTTTATCTGGGGACACCACCGGGGAGCTGTTTTTT
TRBJ2-6 | - | TRBV2 | - | CASIRARVESGANVLTF | TGTGCCAGCATTAGGGCCAGGGTGGAATCTGGGGCCAACGTCCTGACTTTC
TRBJ2-5 | - | TRBV18 | few | CASSPRGGVQETQYF | TGTGCCAGCTCACCCCGAGGCGGAGTCCAAGAGACCCAGTACTTC
TRBJ2-7 | - | TRBV2 | - | CASRREPGSEEQYF | TGTGCCAGCAGGCGGGAACCAGGGAGTGAGGAGCAGTACTTC
TRBJ2-5 | - | TRBV24-1 | - | CATSDLKSQETQYF | TGTGCCACCAGTGATTTGAAAAGCCAAGAGACCCAGTACTTC
TRBJ2-3 | TRBD2 | TRBV7-7 | many | CASSMGLGSTDTQYF | TGTGCTAGCAGCATGGGACTAGGGAGCACAGATACGCAGTATTTT
TRBJ2-7 | TRBD2 | TRBV20-1 | many | CSARPVAGGSEQYF | TGCAGTGCTAGACCTGTAGCGGGAGGGAGCGAGCAGTACTTC
TRBJ2-7 | - | TRBV11-2 | many | CASSPRAGTSYEQYF | TGTGCCAGCAGCCCAAGGGCGGGGACTTCCTACGAGCAGTACTTC
TRBJ2-7 | TRBD1 | TRBV7-9 | - | CASSLTDRVLYYEQYF | TGTGCCAGCAGCCTTACGGACAGGGTGCTTTACTACGAGCAGTACTTC
TRBJ2-1 | - | TRBV3-1 | - | CASSQDGDNEQFF | TGTGCCAGCAGCCAAGATGGGGACAATGAGCAGTTCTTC
TRBJ1-1 | - | TRBV19 | few | CASSQDRMNTEAFF | TGTGCCAGTAGTCAGGACAGAATGAACACTGAAGCTTTCTTT
TRBJ1-2 | - | TRBV3-1 | - | CASSQVTNYGYTF | TGTGCCAGCAGCCAAGTGACGAACTATGGCTACACCTTC
TRBJ2-3 | TRBD1 | TRBV11-2 | many | CASSSWTGDLSFFDTQYF | TGTGCCAGCAGCTCCTGGACAGGGGACCTTAGCTTTTTTGATACGCAGTATTTT
TRBJ1-6 | - | TRBV5-1 | few | CASSPEGDSPLHF | TGCGCCAGCAGCCCCGAGGGGGATTCACCCCTCCACTTT
TRBJ1-4 | - | TRBV29-1 | few | CSVEIAVEKLFF | TGCAGCGTTGAAATTGCTGTCGAAAAACTGTTTTTT
TRBJ2-1 | - | TRBV9 | - | CASSVDLSNEQFF | TGTGCCAGCAGCGTAGACCTTAGCAATGAGCAGTTCTTC
TRBJ2-7 | TRBD1 | TRBV19 | many | CASSTGTGVYEQYF | TGTGCCAGTAGTACCGGGACAGGAGTCTACGAGCAGTACTTC
TRBJ2-1 | TRBD2 | TRBV7-8 | many | CASSLDGRYNEQFF | TGTGCCAGCAGCTTAGACGGGAGGTACAATGAGCAGTTCTTC
TRBJ1-5 | TRBD1 | TRBV3-1 | many | CASSQDRDQPQHF | TGTGCCAGCAGCCAGGACAGGGACCAGCCCCAGCATTTT
TRBJ2-7 | - | TRBV12-3/TRBV12-4 | many | CASSFGGFEQYF | TGTGCCAGCAGTTTTGGAGGGTTCGAGCAGTACTTC
TRBJ1-2 | - | TRBV27 | - | CASRVGNYGYTF | TGTGCCAGCAGAGTAGGGAACTATGGCTACACCTTC
TRBJ1-6 | TRBD1 | TRBV20-1 | - | CSAPGQGGSPLHF | TGCAGTGCCCCGGGACAGGGGGGTTCACCCCTCCACTTT
TRBJ1-1 | - | TRBV10-1 | few | CASRGMNTEAFF | TGCGCCAGCAGAGGAATGAACACTGAAGCTTTCTTT
TRBJ2-3 | TRBD2 | TRBV2 | many | CASSELAGGTDTQYF | TGTGCCAGCAGTGAGCTAGCGGGAGGGACAGATACGCAGTATTTT
TRBJ2-1 | - | TRBV6-1 | few | CASKGGATYNEQFF | TGTGCCAGCAAGGGGGGCGCAACCTACAATGAGCAGTTCTTC
TRBJ2-1 | - | TRBV3-1 | many | CASSQATSHNEQFF | TGTGCCAGCAGCCAAGCGACTTCCCACAATGAGCAGTTCTTC
TRBJ2-1 | - | TRBV11-3 | many | CASSFSLLSSYNEQFF | TGTGCCAGCAGCTTCTCTCTGTTAAGCTCCTACAATGAGCAGTTCTTC
TRBJ2-1 | - | TRBV20-1 | - | CSASGSRERDFNSYNEQFF | TGCAGTGCTAGTGGGTCTCGGGAGCGCGACTTCAACTCCTACAATGAGCAGTTCTTC
TRBJ2-3 | TRBD2 | TRBV3-1 | many | CASSPGLFTDTQYF | TGTGCCAGCAGCCCGGGACTATTCACAGATACGCAGTATTTT